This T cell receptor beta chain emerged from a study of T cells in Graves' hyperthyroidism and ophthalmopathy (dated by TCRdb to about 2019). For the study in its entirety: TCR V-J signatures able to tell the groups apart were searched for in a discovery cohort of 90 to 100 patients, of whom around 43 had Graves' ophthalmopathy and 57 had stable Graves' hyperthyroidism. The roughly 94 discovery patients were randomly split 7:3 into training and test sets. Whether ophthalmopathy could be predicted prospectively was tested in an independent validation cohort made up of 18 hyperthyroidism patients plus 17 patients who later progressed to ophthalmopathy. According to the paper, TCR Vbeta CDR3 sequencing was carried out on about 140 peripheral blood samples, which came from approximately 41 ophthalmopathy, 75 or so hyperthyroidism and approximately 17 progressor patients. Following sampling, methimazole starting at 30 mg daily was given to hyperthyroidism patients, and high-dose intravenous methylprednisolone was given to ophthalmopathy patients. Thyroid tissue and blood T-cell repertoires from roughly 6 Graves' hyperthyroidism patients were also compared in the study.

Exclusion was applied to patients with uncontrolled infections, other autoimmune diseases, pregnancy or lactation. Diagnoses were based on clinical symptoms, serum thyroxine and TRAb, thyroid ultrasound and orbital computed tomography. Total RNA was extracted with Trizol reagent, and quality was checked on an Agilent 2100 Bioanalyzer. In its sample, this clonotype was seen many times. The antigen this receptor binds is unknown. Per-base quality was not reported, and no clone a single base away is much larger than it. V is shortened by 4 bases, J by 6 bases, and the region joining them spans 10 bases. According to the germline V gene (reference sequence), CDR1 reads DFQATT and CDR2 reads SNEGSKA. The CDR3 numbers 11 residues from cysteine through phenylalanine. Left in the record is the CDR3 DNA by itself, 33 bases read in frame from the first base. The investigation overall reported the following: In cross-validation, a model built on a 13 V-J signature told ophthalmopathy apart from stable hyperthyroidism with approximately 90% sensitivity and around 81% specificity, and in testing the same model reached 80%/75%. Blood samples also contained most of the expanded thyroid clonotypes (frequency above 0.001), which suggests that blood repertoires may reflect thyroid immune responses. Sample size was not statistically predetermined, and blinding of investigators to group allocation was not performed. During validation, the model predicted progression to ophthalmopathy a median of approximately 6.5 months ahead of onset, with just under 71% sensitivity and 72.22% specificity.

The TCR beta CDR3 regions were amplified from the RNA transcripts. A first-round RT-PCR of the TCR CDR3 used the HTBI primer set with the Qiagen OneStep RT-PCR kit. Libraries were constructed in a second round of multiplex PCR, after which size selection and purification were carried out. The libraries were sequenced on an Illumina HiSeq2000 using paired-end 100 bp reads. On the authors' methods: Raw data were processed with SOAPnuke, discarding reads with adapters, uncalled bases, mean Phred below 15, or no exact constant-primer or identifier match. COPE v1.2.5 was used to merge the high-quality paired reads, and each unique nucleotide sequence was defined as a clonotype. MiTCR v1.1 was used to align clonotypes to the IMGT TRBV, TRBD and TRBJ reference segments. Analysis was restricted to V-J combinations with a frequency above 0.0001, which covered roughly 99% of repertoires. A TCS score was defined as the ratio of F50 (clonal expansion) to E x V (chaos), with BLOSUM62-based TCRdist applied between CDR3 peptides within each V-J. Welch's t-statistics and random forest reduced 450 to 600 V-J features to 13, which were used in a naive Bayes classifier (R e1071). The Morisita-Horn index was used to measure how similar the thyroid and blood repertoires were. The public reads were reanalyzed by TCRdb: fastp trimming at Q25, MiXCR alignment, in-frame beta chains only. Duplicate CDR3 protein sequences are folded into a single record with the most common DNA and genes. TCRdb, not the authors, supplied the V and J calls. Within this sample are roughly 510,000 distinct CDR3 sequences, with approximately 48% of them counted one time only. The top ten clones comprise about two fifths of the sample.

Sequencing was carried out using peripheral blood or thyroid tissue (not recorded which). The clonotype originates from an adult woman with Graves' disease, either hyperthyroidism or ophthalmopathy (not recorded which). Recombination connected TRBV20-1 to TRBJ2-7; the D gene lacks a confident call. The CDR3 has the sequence CSAMGLTEQYF. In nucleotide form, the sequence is TGCAGTGCTATGGGTTTGACCGAGCAGTACTTC.